This T cell receptor (beta chain) was observed in a study of molecular identifiers for immune sequencing clone quantification. Study-wide results and caveats: Among one million naive cells, spiked Jurkat TCR RNA from a single cell was reportedly detectable.

Sorted cells numbering about 19,000 to 1,000,000, with 10%, 30% or 50% RNA, yielded the naive CD8 libraries. Sorting captured naive CD8 T cells as CD8+CD4-CCR7+CD45RA+. V gave up 9 bases and J gave up 2 bases; unmatched junction bases: 4. The CDR3 runs to 13 residues. A remark on this clonotype: Its antigen is unidentified. This sequence may be a read error, since a much larger clone differs from it by one base. Here the CDR3 omits its conserved ending phenylalanine or tryptophan, so a read error is the likely source.

TCR libraries were built in bulk with a published protocol and specific TCR primers. TCRdb ran MiXCR on the PCR reads and lists one entry per CDR3 protein. The table records more than 550,000 distinct CDR3 sequences, 25% of them present only once. The material sequenced was naive CD8+ T cells from blood, with Jurkat cell RNA spiked in. Subset defined: FACS-sorted CD8+CD4-CCR7+CD45RA+ naive T cells. The TCR was taken from a human donor in good health. Some libraries in this study had Jurkat cell RNA spiked in. The chain has TRBV12-3 or TRBV12-4 and TRBJ1-1, with TRBD1 identical over 9 bases. The CDR3, as DNA: TGTGCCAGTGGGGACAGGGTAAACACTGAAGCTTTCATT. This codes for CASGDRVNTEAFI.